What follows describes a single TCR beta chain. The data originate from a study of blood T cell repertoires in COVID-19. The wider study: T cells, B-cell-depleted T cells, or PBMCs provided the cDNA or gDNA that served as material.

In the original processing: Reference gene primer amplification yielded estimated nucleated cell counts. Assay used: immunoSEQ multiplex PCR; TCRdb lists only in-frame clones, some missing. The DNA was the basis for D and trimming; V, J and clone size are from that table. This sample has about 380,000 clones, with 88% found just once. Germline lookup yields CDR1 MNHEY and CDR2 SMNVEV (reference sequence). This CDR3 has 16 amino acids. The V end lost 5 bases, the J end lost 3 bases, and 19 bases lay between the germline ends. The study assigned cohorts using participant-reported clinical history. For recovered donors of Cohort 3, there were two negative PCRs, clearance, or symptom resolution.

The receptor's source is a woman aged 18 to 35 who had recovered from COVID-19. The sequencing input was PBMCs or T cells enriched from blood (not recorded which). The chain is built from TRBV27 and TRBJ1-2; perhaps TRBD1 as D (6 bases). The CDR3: CASSPPLGRGDYGYTF. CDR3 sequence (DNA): TGTGCCAGCAGTCCCCCACTGGGCAGGGGAGACTATGGCTACACCTTC.